A single sample is the source of the 18 T cell receptor beta chains below, sequenced in a study of spatial heterogeneity in lung cancer. Their antigen targets remain unknown. General study findings and limits: It was found that expanded intratumoral alpha and beta TCR counts tracked tumor mutation counts.

Time point specified: sample taken at primary tumor resection. TCRdb reprocessed the 5' RACE reads with MiXCR, giving one entry per CDR3 protein. This table has about 21,000 distinct CDR3 sequences, approximately 3% appearing once. The sequencing used lung tumor tissue, collected at surgery. The receptor set was obtained from a male donor with early-stage non-small cell lung cancer.

This clonotype was counted ten times or more. This chain's CDR3 is CSAPNERGNIQYF. The CDR3 DNA reads as TGCAGTGCGCCGAACGAACGGGGAAACATTCAGTACTTC. The V and J genes are TRBV20-1 and TRBJ2-4; tentative D call: TRBD2 (5 bases). Trimming took off 6 bases at V and 6 bases at J, with 15 bases between the two ends. Germline CDR1 is DFQATT and CDR2 is SNEGSKA (reference sequence). CDR3 length: 13 amino acids.

This clonotype was detected many times. V is TRBV20-1 and J is TRBJ1-5; the D gene is possibly TRBD1 (5 bases). This CDR3 has 12 residues. The V end was cut by 2 bases, the J end by 5 bases, with 7 bases between. Germline CDR1 is DFQATT and CDR2 is SNEGSKA (reference sequence). CDR3 region: CSARQGDQPQHF. DNA of the CDR3: TGCAGTGCTAGACAGGGCGATCAGCCCCAGCATTTT.

This clonotype was observed many times. This sequence joins TRBV7-3 and TRBJ2-7; tentatively, D is TRBD1 or TRBD2 (7 bases each). Trimming removed 6 bases at V and 0 bases at J, with 15 bases between. The CDR3 extends over 15 amino acids. The V gene's germline CDR1 is SGHTA and CDR2 FQGTGA. The CDR3 protein is CASSSQGGSSYEQYF. The CDR3 DNA sequence: TGTGCCAGCAGTTCCCAGGGGGGGAGCTCCTACGAGCAGTACTTC.

This clonotype was seen ten or more times. The chain recombines TRBV11-2 with TRBJ2-3; TRBD1 or TRBD2 may be the D gene (5 bases each). This CDR3 is built from 15 residues. CDR1 SGHAT and CDR2 FQNNGV come from the germline V gene. Trimming took 1 base from V and 2 from J, leaving 10 bases between them. The CDR3 sequence: CASSLGGTTTDTQYF. As DNA, the CDR3 is TGTGCCAGCAGCTTAGGAGGGACGACCACAGATACGCAGTATTTT. Full variable domain (remainder filled in from reference TRBV11-2 and TRBJ2-3): EAGVAQSPRYKIIEKRQSVAFWCNPISGHATLYWYQQILGQGPKLLIQFQNNGVVDDSQLPKDRFSAERLKGVDSTLKIQPAKLEDSAVYLCASSLGGTTTDTQYFGPGTRLTVL.

In its sample, this clonotype was seen many times. The V and J genes are TRBV5-1 and TRBJ2-3; 8 bases are a match to TRBD1. After removal of 0 bases from V and 3 bases from J, the junction contained 3 bases not matched to a gene. Per the germline V gene, CDR1 is SGHRS and CDR2 is YFSETQ. The CDR3 contains 15 residues. The CDR3 nucleotides are TGCGCCAGCAGCTTGGAAGGACAGGGTACAGATACGCAGTATTTT. It codes for CASSLEGQGTDTQYF.

By proportion, this clonotype is medium-sized. The chain recombines TRBV3-1 with TRBJ1-1; D remains unclear. Trimming left V 1 base short and J 4 bases short, with 10 bases between. The CDR3 is 14 amino acids. Per germline, CDR1 LGHDT and CDR2 YNNKEL (reference sequence). Written as DNA, the CDR3 is TGTGCCAGCAGCCAAGCAGTGGTAGCCACTGAAGCTTTCTTT. Translated, it gives CASSQAVVATEAFF.

This clonotype was seen repeatedly, ten times or more. V gene TRBV19 combines with J gene TRBJ2-6, with D possibly TRBD1 on 6 matching bases. V gave up 4 bases and J gave up 0 bases, with 10 bases separating them. The CDR3 consists of 16 residues. Germline CDR1 reads LNHDA; CDR2 reads SQIVND (reference sequence). The CDR3 nucleotides are TGTGCCAGTAGTAGAAGGACAGACTCTGGGGCCAACGTCCTGACTTTC. Protein product: CASSRRTDSGANVLTF.

In this sample, this clonotype turned up many times. The J gene is TRBJ1-5, the V gene TRBV6-2 or TRBV6-3; 8 nucleotides agree with TRBD1. The CDR3 runs to 14 residues. The germline CDR1 and CDR2 sequences are MNHEY and SVGEGT. The trim removed 7 bases at V and 6 bases at J, leaving 8 bases unmatched. The CDR3 spells CASNRQGAGQPQHF. DNA of the CDR3: TGTGCCAGCAATCGCCAGGGGGCAGGTCAGCCCCAGCATTTT.

This clonotype was counted many times. The V call is TRBV11-2, the J call TRBJ2-5; 7 bases are shared with TRBD1. Trimming removed 4 bases from V and 4 bases from J; junction bases left unmatched: 3. From germline, CDR1 is SGHAT and CDR2 FQNNGV. The CDR3 loop spans 13 amino acids. CDR3 loop: CASSWDSRETQYF. The CDR3 DNA reads TGTGCCAGCAGCTGGGACAGTCGAGAGACCCAGTACTTC.

This clonotype was recorded at least ten times. The J gene is TRBJ2-5, the V gene TRBV12-3 or TRBV12-4; TRBD1 agrees at 9 bases. V lost 5 bases and J lost 5; bases outside the gene matches: 0. CDR3 length equals 12 residues. CDR3 DNA sequence: TGTGCCAGCAGTGACAGGGGGGAGACCCAGTACTTC. Residues: CASSDRGETQYF.

This clonotype was observed many times. The V gene is TRBV3-1, the J gene TRBJ2-1, with D unclear. The germline V gene encodes CDR1 LGHDT and CDR2 YNNKEL (reference sequence). This CDR3 region has 14 residues. V was pared by 4 bases and J by 2 bases, with 9 bases between. The CDR3 coding sequence is TGTGCCAGCAGCCTCCTTGGTACCTACAATGAGCAGTTCTTC. Protein: CASSLLGTYNEQFF.

Ten or more counts support this clonotype. The chain joins TRBV7-2 to TRBJ2-7; no firm D call. CDR1 is SGHTA and CDR2 is FQGNSA in the germline V gene. The CDR3 has 14 amino acids. The V end was cut by 1 base, the J end by 5 bases, with 12 bases between. As DNA, the CDR3 is TGTGCCAGCAGCTTAGGCCTTGAGATCGACGAGCAGTACTTC. It is translated as CASSLGLEIDEQYF.

This clonotype appeared many times. This sequence joins TRBV12-5 and TRBJ1-1; no definite D call. The CDR3 has 12 residues. Between the trimmed V and J ends, which lost 3 bases and 4 bases, there was a span of 6 bases. Looked up from germline, CDR1 is LGHNT and CDR2 is FRNRAP. The CDR3 protein is CASGFGRTEAFF. CDR3 DNA: TGTGCTAGTGGTTTCGGTCGCACTGAAGCTTTCTTT.

This clonotype was seen at least ten times. The rearrangement joins TRBV3-1 to TRBJ1-3; D not resolved. This CDR3 has 15 amino acids. Germline lookup yields CDR1 LGHDT and CDR2 YNNKEL (reference sequence). The V end was cut by 4 bases, the J end by 0 bases, with 10 bases between. CDR3: CASSPLRDSGNTIYF. CDR3 in DNA: TGTGCCAGCAGCCCATTGAGGGACTCTGGAAACACCATATATTTT.

This clonotype was detected ten times or more. The J gene is TRBJ2-5, the V gene TRBV12-3 or TRBV12-4, with 7 bases lining up with TRBD2. The CDR3 covers 14 residues. V lost 6 bases to trimming and J lost 4 bases; unmatched junction nucleotides: 8. CDR3 DNA: TGTGCCAGCAGGATTCAGACTAGCCCAGAGACCCAGTACTTC. This sequence encodes CASRIQTSPETQYF.

This clonotype was recorded a few times. This rearrangement joins TRBV20-1 to TRBJ2-1; TRBD2 might be the D (5 bases). Deletions cut 5 bases from V and 1 base from J, with 12 bases between. Germline CDR1 DFQATT, CDR2 SNEGSKA (reference sequence). CDR3 length equals 14 residues. The CDR3 region has the DNA TGCAGTGCTTTAGGCCGGGAATCCTACAATGAGCAGTTCTTC. It codes for CSALGRESYNEQFF.

This clonotype was detected ten times or more. The chain has TRBV12-3 or TRBV12-4 and TRBJ1-1; D not certain. The CDR3 loop spans 10 amino acids. V dropped 1 base and J dropped 7 bases, with 1 base sitting between them. CDR3 sequence reads: CASSLGEAFF. CDR3 bases: TGTGCCAGCAGTTTAGGTGAAGCTTTCTTT.

This clonotype was counted many times. This chain uses TRBV10-3 with TRBJ1-3; D remains ambiguous. Trimming took off 6 bases at V and 2 bases at J, with 14 bases between the two ends. Germline V gene sequence: CDR1 ENHRY, CDR2 SYGVKD. CDR3 length: 15 residues. Here the CDR3 reads CAIRGSKDTGNTIYF. The CDR3 region has the DNA TGTGCCATCAGGGGAAGTAAGGATACTGGAAACACCATATATTTT.